This is a list of T cell receptor beta chains from one sample in a study of breast tumors, draining lymph nodes, adjacent tissues. One entry per CDR3 protein results from TCRdb running MiXCR on the multiplex PCR reads. The sample has about 140,000 distinct CDR3 sequences; 32% are singletons. The specimen was axillary lymph node tissue. The source of these receptors is a female donor with breast cancer. Some clones in this sample may be carry-over from other donors' samples. CDR3s include the opening cysteine and the closing phenylalanine or tryptophan. D genes are given only for firm matches. A row's size may be missing; if present it is once, few, many or a size class.

d_call j_call clone_size v_call cdr3_aa cdr3_nt
NA TRBJ1-1 NA TRBV7-3 CASSLNPPAAVTEAFF TGTGCCAGCAGCTTAAATCCACCTGCGGCGGTCACTGAAGCTTTCTTT
NA TRBJ1-2 few TRBV18 CASSPFQDGYTF TGTGCCAGCTCACCATTTCAGGATGGCTACACCTTC
TRBD1 TRBJ2-7 NA TRBV6-1 CASSDGPGQVTPYEQYF TGTGCCAGCAGTGATGGCCCCGGACAGGTGACACCCTACGAGCAGTACTTC
TRBD1 TRBJ1-6 NA TRBV7-3 CASSVQGSQNSPLHF TGTGCCAGCAGCGTACAGGGGTCGCAAAATTCACCCCTCCACTTT
NA TRBJ2-5 many TRBV12-3/TRBV12-4 CASSSSIGAVWETQYF TGTGCCAGCAGTTCAAGCATAGGAGCGGTATGGGAGACCCAGTACTTC
NA TRBJ1-2 many TRBV2 CASSADVSTDGYTF TGTGCCAGCAGTGCGGATGTTTCGACAGATGGCTACACCTTC
TRBD2 TRBJ2-4 many TRBV9 CASSVGMGGGF TGTGCCAGCAGCGTAGGCATGGGGGGGGGGTTC
TRBD1 TRBJ1-1 few TRBV5-1 CASSLVRDSSPFF TGCGCCAGCAGCTTGGTCCGGGACAGTTCGCCCTTCTTT
NA TRBJ2-2 many TRBV3-1 CASSQDTGITGTGELFF TGTGCCAGCAGCCAAGATACAGGGATCACCGGCACCGGGGAGCTGTTTTTT
TRBD1 TRBJ1-2 many TRBV3-1 CASSDRDRGYTF TGTGCCAGCAGTGACCGGGACAGGGGCTACACCTTC
NA TRBJ2-3 many TRBV30 CAWSAGVDSVADTQYF TGTGCCTGGAGTGCTGGTGTGGACTCCGTGGCAGATACGCAGTATTTT
NA TRBJ2-3 many TRBV7-9 CASSLGSTDTQYF TGTGCCAGCAGCTTGGGTAGCACAGATACGCAGTATTTT
NA TRBJ1-5 many TRBV5-6 CASTRTGFNQPQHF TGTGCCAGCACCCGTACAGGGTTTAATCAGCCCCAGCATTTT
NA TRBJ2-1 many TRBV9 CASSAEGGPYNEQFF TGTGCCAGCAGCGCGGAGGGGGGCCCCTACAATGAGCAGTTCTTC
TRBD2 TRBJ2-1 many TRBV5-1 CASSPRGGSGGSYNEQFF TGCGCCAGCAGCCCCCGCGGGGGCAGCGGGGGCTCCTACAATGAGCAGTTCTTC
TRBD1 TRBJ2-2 NA TRBV18 CASSRNRDRGSGELFF TGTGCCAGCTCACGCAACCGGGACAGGGGCTCCGGGGAGCTGTTTTTT
TRBD1 TRBJ1-5 many TRBV19 CASSDGQGLGGPQHF TGTGCCAGTAGTGACGGACAGGGGTTAGGGGGGCCCCAGCATTTT
NA TRBJ1-1 few TRBV4-1 CASSQGSFTEAFF TGCGCCAGCAGCCAAGGATCGTTTACTGAAGCTTTCTTT
NA TRBJ1-2 NA TRBV5-1 CASSSPLEGYGYTF TGCGCCAGCAGCTCCCCATTGGAGGGCTATGGCTACACCTTC
NA TRBJ1-5 many TRBV20-1 CSGSSGTSSQPQHF TGCAGTGGCTCGTCCGGGACAAGTTCCCAGCCCCAGCATTTT
TRBD1 TRBJ1-6 many TRBV19 CASSIGTGFDPPLHF TGTGCCAGTAGTATTGGGACAGGGTTCGATCCACCCCTCCACTTT
TRBD1 TRBJ1-2 NA TRBV12-3/TRBV12-4 CASRTGGKAGLGYTF TGTGCCAGCAGGACAGGGGGCAAGGCGGGACTTGGCTACACCTTC
NA TRBJ1-5 many TRBV7-6 CASSKGQGLGQPQHF TGTGCCAGCAGCAAGGGGCAGGGCCTTGGACAGCCCCAGCATTTT
NA TRBJ2-2 many TRBV9 CASSVTGVTGELFF TGTGCCAGCAGCGTCACGGGGGTCACCGGGGAGCTGTTTTTT
NA TRBJ1-4 many TRBV12-3/TRBV12-4 CASSLLGRGEKLFF TGTGCCAGCAGTTTATTGGGTAGAGGTGAAAAACTGTTTTTT
TRBD1 TRBJ1-6 NA TRBV29-1 CSVQRGTGNSPLHF TGCAGCGTTCAAAGGGGGACAGGCAATTCCCCCCTCCACTTT
TRBD2 TRBJ2-3 many TRBV6-2/TRBV6-3 CASSFLAGLTSTDTQYF TGTGCCAGCAGTTTCTTAGCGGGGCTAACTAGCACAGATACGCAGTATTTT
TRBD1 TRBJ1-1 many TRBV7-8 CASSGRTGGDTEAFF TGTGCCAGCAGCGGAAGGACAGGCGGAGACACTGAAGCTTTCTTT
NA TRBJ1-4 many TRBV6-1 CASSEARAATNEKLFF TGTGCCAGCAGTGAGGCCCGGGCCGCAACTAATGAAAAACTGTTTTTT
NA TRBJ1-1 NA TRBV4-2 CASSQDLRGEGTEAFF TGTGCCAGCAGCCAAGATCTTCGAGGGGAGGGGACTGAAGCTTTCTTT
NA TRBJ2-3 many TRBV11-1 CASSLFVGGVSTDTQYF TGTGCCAGCAGCTTATTCGTCGGGGGAGTCAGCACAGATACGCAGTATTTT
NA TRBJ2-5 many TRBV5-6 CASSFGVQETQYF TGTGCCAGCAGCTTCGGGGTTCAAGAGACCCAGTACTTC
NA TRBJ1-2 many TRBV4-1 CASNPSQGKSYGYTF TGCGCCAGCAATCCCAGCCAGGGGAAAAGCTATGGCTACACCTTC
NA TRBJ1-4 many TRBV24-1 CATSEGGAGGEKLFF TGTGCCACCAGTGAAGGAGGGGCCGGTGGTGAAAAACTGTTTTTT
NA TRBJ2-5 NA TRBV5-6 CASSLQGGQADTQYF TGTGCCAGCAGCTTGCAGGGGGGCCAGGCAGATACGCAGTACTTC
TRBD1 TRBJ1-1 NA TRBV11-3 CASSLQGTGIIEAFF TGTGCCAGCAGCTTACAGGGGACAGGAATTATTGAAGCTTTCTTT
NA TRBJ2-7 once TRBV7-6 CASSLAGTTGALFFEQYF TGTGCCAGCAGCTTGGCAGGCACGACCGGGGCGCTGTTTTTTGAGCAGTACTTC
NA TRBJ1-2 many TRBV12-5 CASGRDLPDYGYTF TGTGCTAGTGGCCGAGATCTCCCAGACTATGGCTACACCTTC
TRBD1 TRBJ1-4 NA TRBV4-2 CASSKRQGTEKLFF TGTGCCAGCAGCAAACGACAGGGGACTGAAAAACTGTTTTTT
NA TRBJ2-5 many TRBV6-1 CASSQEMYQETQYF TGTGCCAGCAGTCAAGAGATGTACCAAGAGACCCAGTACTTC
NA TRBJ2-2 many TRBV11-2 CASSSLDKNTGELFF NA
NA TRBJ1-2 few TRBV6-5 CASRLILGTYGYTF TGTGCCAGCAGGCTTATACTGGGTACCTATGGCTACACCTTC
NA TRBJ2-5 few TRBV6-2/TRBV6-3 CASSHSNSETQYF TGTGCCAGCAGTCACTCGAACTCGGAGACCCAGTACTTC
TRBD2 TRBJ2-1 many TRBV9 CASSVSPAGGYNEQFF TGTGCCAGCAGCGTAAGTCCAGCGGGGGGTTACAATGAGCAGTTCTTC
NA TRBJ2-3 many TRBV5-1 CAGRALLDTDTQYF TGCGCAGGCCGGGCCTTACTAGACACAGATACGCAGTATTTT
NA TRBJ2-3 many TRBV29-1 CSGGGTQVYF TGCAGCGGAGGGGGGACACAGGTTTATTTT
NA TRBJ1-1 NA TRBV6-2/TRBV6-3 CASSYAGSGAEAFF TGTGCCAGCAGTTACGCGGGTAGCGGGGCTGAAGCTTTCTTT
NA TRBJ1-1 NA TRBV9 CASSATRMNTEAFF TGTGCCAGCAGCGCAACAAGGATGAACACTGAAGCTTTCTTT
NA TRBJ2-5 many TRBV6-1 CASSEGSPGETQYF TGTGCCAGCAGTGAAGGGTCTCCAGGAGAGACCCAGTACTTC
NA TRBJ2-3 many TRBV19 CASSTGPPDTQYF TGTGCCAGTAGTACAGGGCCCCCAGATACGCAGTATTTT